This is a list of T cell receptor beta chains from one sample in a study of human T cells and chemical hapten exposure. TCRdb called the RACE reads again in MiXCR, with one record for every CDR3 protein. The table shows about 120,000 distinct CDR3 sequences, with around an eighth occurring only once. The specimen was whole blood, collected in connection with sensitization to the hapten diphenylcyclopropenone (DPC). These TCRs come from a woman aged 45-65 years with alopecia areata. Some clones in this sample may be carry-over from other donors' samples. The CDR3 runs from the conserved cysteine through the conserved F or W. The D gene is left open where the match is weak. Clone size is given for some rows only: seen once, a few or many times, or a class if the clone is expanded.

j_call,cdr3_length,clone_size,v_call,d_call,cdr3_aa,cdr3_nt
TRBJ1-2,13,many,TRBV18,-,CASSLRDDYGYTF,TGTGCCAGCTCACTAAGGGACGACTATGGCTACACCTTC
TRBJ2-7,13,-,TRBV10-3,-,CAIRGGTDYEQYF,TGTGCCATCAGGGGCGGGACAGACTACGAGCAGTACTTC
TRBJ2-7,15,many,TRBV6-1,-,CASSETPGTQYEQYF,TGTGCCAGCAGTGAAACACCGGGAACTCAATACGAGCAGTACTTC
TRBJ2-2,17,many,TRBV5-1,-,CASTPRGGATNTGELFF,TGCGCCAGCACACCAAGAGGGGGTGCAACGAACACCGGGGAGCTGTTTTTT
TRBJ2-1,11,many,TRBV7-2,-,CASSFYNEQFF,TGTGCCAGCAGCTTTTACAATGAGCAGTTCTTC
TRBJ1-2,15,-,TRBV28,-,CASSSPPRPLYGYTF,TGTGCCAGCAGTTCCCCCCCTCGTCCGCTATATGGCTACACCTTC
TRBJ2-7,12,few,TRBV27,-,CASSFSQGEQYF,TGTGCCAGCAGCTTTTCCCAGGGGGAGCAGTACTTC
TRBJ1-4,15,-,TRBV6-6,-,CASRNPDYSIGKLFF,TGTGCCAGCAGGAACCCGGACTATTCAATCGGAAAACTGTTTTTT
TRBJ2-2,16,-,TRBV5-5,-,CASSLFTGTNTGELFF,TGTGCCAGCAGCTTGTTTACAGGGACGAACACCGGGGAGCTGTTTTTT
TRBJ2-1,11,-,TRBV29-1,-,CSTGVYNEQFF,TGCAGCACCGGGGTTTACAATGAGCAGTTCTTC
TRBJ2-3,13,few,TRBV6-6,-,CASRTEKGDTQYF,TGTGCCAGCAGGACAGAGAAGGGAGATACGCAGTATTTT
TRBJ2-1,13,many,TRBV20-1,-,CSAKYRVMDEQFF,TGCAGTGCTAAATACAGGGTAATGGATGAGCAGTTCTTC
TRBJ1-1,13,-,TRBV6-5,-,CASSYNPNTEAFF,TGTGCCAGCAGTTACAATCCGAACACTGAAGCTTTCTTT
TRBJ2-7,15,few,TRBV6-6,TRBD1,CASSYSGQGGYEQYF,TGTGCCAGCAGTTACTCGGGACAGGGTGGGTACGAGCAGTACTTC
TRBJ1-2,15,-,TRBV20-1,TRBD1,CSARDPRQGHYGYTF,TGCAGTGCTAGAGATCCCCGACAGGGCCACTATGGCTACACCTTC
TRBJ2-3,14,-,TRBV28,TRBD2,CASRGRAGTDTQYF,TGTGCCAGCAGGGGGAGGGCAGGGACAGATACGCAGTATTTT
TRBJ1-2,15,-,TRBV7-2,-,CASSLAQGTDYGYTF,TGTGCCAGCAGCTTAGCACAGGGAACGGATTATGGCTACACCTTC
TRBJ2-3,12,many,TRBV20-1,-,CSAITVTDTQYF,TGCAGTGCTATAACGGTCACAGATACGCAGTATTTT
TRBJ1-5,15,many,TRBV4-2,-,CASSQVSGGNQPQHF,TGTGCCAGCAGCCAAGTTTCAGGGGGCAATCAGCCCCAGCATTTT